Listed here are 3 T cell receptor beta chains from one sample, sequenced in a study of shared clonotypes between healthy human individuals (dated by TCRdb to 2020 to 2022). The library was built by means of the immunoSEQ multiplex PCR assay. TCRdb holds this immuneACCESS table with in-frame rearrangements only. Some clones are missing; in checked studies, unresolved V genes explain under half, and the rest has no known cause. The sample contains about half a million clones, around 85% of them found a single time. The top ten clonotypes cover roughly 12% of the sample. The specimen sequenced was PBMCs. These receptors were obtained from a middle-aged woman in good health. Some clones in this sample may be carry-over from other donors' samples.

This clone was seen once. V is TRBV19 and J is TRBJ2-7; D uncertain. Germline-derived CDR1 and CDR2 are LNHDA and SQIVND (reference sequence). The CDR3 has 12 residues. Trimming took 2 bases from V and 5 from J, leaving 7 bases between them. This chain's CDR3 is CASSIRSNEQYF. The CDR3 DNA follows: TGTGCCAGTAGTATAAGGAGCAACGAGCAGTACTTC.

V usage is TRBV23-1 and J usage is TRBJ1-3; possibly TRBD1 for D (6 bases). Being an ORF, TRBV23-1 has a function that is uncertain. Trimming removed 2 bases from V and 5 bases from J, with 22 bases in between. The length of the CDR3 is 18 residues. DNA of the CDR3: TGCGCCAGCAGTCAAGATTGGTGGGGCAGGGGCCACAGAAACACCATATATTTT. Protein product: CASSQDWWGRGHRNTIYF.

In this sample, this clone turned up a few times. The same CDR3 also results from other DNA sequences found in this sample. V usage is TRBV7-9 and J usage is TRBJ2-5, with D perhaps matching TRBD1 (6 bases). Germline V gene data show CDR1 as SEHNR and CDR2 as FQNEAQ (reference sequence). There are 13 residues in the CDR3. The V end lost 1 base, the J end lost 4 bases, and 7 bases lay between the germline ends. CDR3 sequence (DNA): TGTGCCAGCAGCTTAGTAGGGGGAGAGACCCAGTACTTC. Translation: CASSLVGGETQYF.